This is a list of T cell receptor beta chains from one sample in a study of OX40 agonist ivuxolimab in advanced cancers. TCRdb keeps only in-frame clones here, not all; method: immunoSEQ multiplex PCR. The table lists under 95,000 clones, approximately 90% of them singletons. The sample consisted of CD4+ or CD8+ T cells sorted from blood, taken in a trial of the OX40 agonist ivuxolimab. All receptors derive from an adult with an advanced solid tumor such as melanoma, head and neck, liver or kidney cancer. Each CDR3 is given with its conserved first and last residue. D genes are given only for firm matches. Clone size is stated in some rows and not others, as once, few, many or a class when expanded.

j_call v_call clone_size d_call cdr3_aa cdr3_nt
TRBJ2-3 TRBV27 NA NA CASSLAPLAKGFDTQYF TGTGCCAGCAGTTTAGCCCCCCTAGCTAAGGGCTTTGATACGCAGTATTTT
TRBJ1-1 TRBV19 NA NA CASSIRGGEAFF TGTGCCAGTAGTATCCGGGGGGGCGAAGCTTTCTTT
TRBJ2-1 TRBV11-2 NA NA CASSLVRAYNEQFF TGTGCCAGCAGCTTAGTACGGGCCTACAATGAGCAGTTCTTC
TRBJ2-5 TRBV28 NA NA CASSPDPRETQYF TGTGCCAGCAGTCCCGACCCTAGGGAGACCCAGTACTTC
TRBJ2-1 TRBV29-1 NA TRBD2 CSGVLLTSGYNEQFF TGCAGCGGTGTCCTTCTGACTAGCGGTTACAATGAGCAGTTCTTC
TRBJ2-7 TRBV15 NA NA CATSEAPGYEQYF TGTGCCACCAGCGAGGCCCCGGGGTACGAGCAGTACTTC
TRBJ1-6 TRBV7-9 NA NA CAYRGGPNSPLHF TGTGCCTATCGGGGGGGGCCGAATTCACCCCTCCACTTT
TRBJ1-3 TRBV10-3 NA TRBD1 CAIRHPGQPSGNTIYF TGTGCCATCAGGCATCCGGGACAGCCCTCTGGAAACACCATATATTTT
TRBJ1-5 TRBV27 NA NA CASSLLPNGGSNQPQHF TGTGCCAGCAGTTTGCTGCCAAATGGGGGTAGCAATCAGCCCCAGCATTTT
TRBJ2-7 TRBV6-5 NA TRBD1 CASRPTGVARQQYF TGTGCCAGCAGACCCACAGGGGTGGCCCGGCAGCAGTACTTC
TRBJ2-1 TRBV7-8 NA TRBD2 CASSSGLAASGEQFF TGTGCCAGCAGCTCGGGACTAGCGGCTTCTGGTGAGCAGTTCTTC
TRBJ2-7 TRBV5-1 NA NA CASSLRQGSYEQYF TGCGCCAGCAGCTTGCGGCAGGGCTCCTACGAGCAGTACTTC
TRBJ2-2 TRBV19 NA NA CASSGWAGVTKNTGELFF TGTGCCAGTAGTGGGTGGGCAGGGGTAACGAAAAACACCGGGGAGCTGTTTTTT
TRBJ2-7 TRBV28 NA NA CASSTEVKNGYEQYF TGTGCCAGCAGCACCGAAGTGAAAAATGGCTACGAGCAGTACTTC
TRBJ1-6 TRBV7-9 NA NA CASSLVLNFRTVDSPLHF TGTGCCAGCAGCTTAGTCCTAAATTTCAGGACTGTAGATTCACCCCTCCACTTT
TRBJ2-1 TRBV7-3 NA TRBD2 CASSPNSGGSSYNEQFF TGTGCCAGCAGCCCAAACAGCGGGGGGAGCTCCTACAATGAGCAGTTCTTC
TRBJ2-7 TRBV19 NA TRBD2 CASRDRGTSGRRYEQYF TGTGCCAGTAGGGATCGAGGGACTAGCGGGAGGCGGTACGAGCAGTACTTC
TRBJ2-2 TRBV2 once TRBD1 CASSDLRTGATGELFF TGTGCCAGCAGTGACCTCCGGACAGGGGCCACCGGGGAGCTGTTTTTT
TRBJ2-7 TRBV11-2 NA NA CASSLELGSVYEQYF TGTGCCAGCAGCTTAGAGTTAGGGAGCGTTTACGAGCAGTACTTC
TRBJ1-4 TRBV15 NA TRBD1 CATSRGIRQGTNEKLFF TGTGCCACCAGCAGAGGCATTCGACAGGGCACTAATGAAAAACTGTTTTTT
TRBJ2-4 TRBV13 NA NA CASSSLGTENIQYF TGTGCCAGCAGCTCCCTGGGTACTGAAAACATTCAGTACTTC